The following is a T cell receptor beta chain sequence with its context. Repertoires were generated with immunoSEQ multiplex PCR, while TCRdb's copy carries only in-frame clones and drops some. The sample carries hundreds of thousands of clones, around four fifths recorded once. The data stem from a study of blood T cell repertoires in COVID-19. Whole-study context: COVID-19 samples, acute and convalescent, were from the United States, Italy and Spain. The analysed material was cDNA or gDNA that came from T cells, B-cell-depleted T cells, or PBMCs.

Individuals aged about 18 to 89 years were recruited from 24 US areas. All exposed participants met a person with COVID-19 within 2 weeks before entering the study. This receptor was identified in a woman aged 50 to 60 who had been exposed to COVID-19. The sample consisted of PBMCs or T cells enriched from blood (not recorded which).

The CDR3 loop reads CASRAYTEAFF. CDR3 bases: TGTGCCAGCAGAGCCTACACTGAAGCTTTCTTT. V is TRBV2 and J is TRBJ1-1; D uncertain. Trimming removed 6 bases at V and 3 bases at J, with 5 bases between. From germline, CDR1 is SNHLY and CDR2 FYNNEI. CDR3 length: 11 amino acids.